This is a list of T cell receptor beta chains from one sample in a study of radiotherapy plus CTLA-4 blockade in lung cancer. This table comes from immunoSEQ multiplex PCR, and its TCRdb copy is limited to in-frame clones, with some not included. Found here are about 36,000 clones, over 60% of them singletons; the top ten hold roughly 11%. The sequences come from peripheral blood, collected from a patient treated with radiotherapy plus ipilimumab. These receptors were obtained from a human donor with non-small cell lung cancer who had stable disease on radiotherapy plus ipilimumab. The CDR3 runs from the conserved cysteine through the conserved F or W. The order of the fields is clone size, D gene, J gene, V gene, CDR3 DNA, CDR3 protein. A D gene is named only where the DNA matches it firmly. The size entry is marked missing in some rows and otherwise reads once, few, many or a size class.

size: NA
D: NA
J: TRBJ1-1
V: TRBV12-5
DNA: TGTGCTAGTGGTTTGGTACACGGGGGGTACACTGAAGCTTTCTTT
CDR3: CASGLVHGGYTEAFF

size: NA
D: TRBD2
J: TRBJ2-5
V: TRBV5-1
DNA: TGCGCCAGCAGCTTCCGGACTAGCGGGGGACAAGAGACCCAGTACTTC
CDR3: CASSFRTSGGQETQYF

size: once
D: TRBD2
J: TRBJ2-2
V: TRBV5-1
DNA: TGCGCCAGCAGCCTTGGACTAGCGGGGGGGCAGAGCGGGGAGCTGTTTTTT
CDR3: CASSLGLAGGQSGELFF

size: NA
D: NA
J: TRBJ1-5
V: TRBV2
DNA: TGTGCCAGCACCATGGGAGTCCAGCCCCAGCATTTT
CDR3: CASTMGVQPQHF

size: many
D: NA
J: TRBJ2-5
V: TRBV4-2
DNA: TGTGCCAGCAGCCAAGGGCGTAGCGAGCAAGAGACCCAGTACTTC
CDR3: CASSQGRSEQETQYF

size: many
D: NA
J: TRBJ1-2
V: TRBV10-2
DNA: TGCGCCAGCAGTGAGTGGGCAGCGGCCCTTAACTATGGCTACACCTTC
CDR3: CASSEWAAALNYGYTF

size: NA
D: NA
J: TRBJ2-1
V: TRBV25-1
DNA: TGTGCCAGCAGTGCCCGGGACAACTACAATGAGCAGTTCTTC
CDR3: CASSARDNYNEQFF

size: NA
D: NA
J: TRBJ1-5
V: TRBV18
DNA: TGTGCCAGCTCACTTGGAGGACCAGATCAGCCCCAGCATTTT
CDR3: CASSLGGPDQPQHF

size: NA
D: NA
J: TRBJ2-5
V: TRBV7-9
DNA: TGTGCCAGCAGCTTAGCGCGCGACAGGAATCAAGAGACCCAGTACTTC
CDR3: CASSLARDRNQETQYF

size: NA
D: TRBD1
J: TRBJ2-2
V: TRBV2
DNA: TGTGCCAGCAGTGGGGGGACAGGGACCGGGGAGCTGTTTTTT
CDR3: CASSGGTGTGELFF

size: NA
D: NA
J: TRBJ1-1
V: TRBV5-1
DNA: TGCGCCAGCAGCTCACAGGGAAACACTGAAGCTTTCTTT
CDR3: CASSSQGNTEAFF

size: few
D: TRBD2
J: TRBJ2-5
V: TRBV18
DNA: TGTGCCAGCTCACCTGGGACTATGGGGAAAGAGACCCAGTACTTC
CDR3: CASSPGTMGKETQYF

size: NA
D: TRBD2
J: TRBJ2-3
V: TRBV5-1
DNA: TGCGCCAGCAGCTTACTCCGGACTAGCGGATTAGATACGCAGTATTTT
CDR3: CASSLLRTSGLDTQYF

size: NA
D: NA
J: TRBJ2-7
V: TRBV4-1
DNA: TGCGCCAGCAGCCAGAGTACTTCCTACGAGCAGTACTTC
CDR3: CASSQSTSYEQYF

size: NA
D: NA
J: TRBJ1-2
V: TRBV29-1
DNA: TGCAGCGCCGACTCCCCCGGCTACACCTTC
CDR3: CSADSPGYTF

size: NA
D: NA
J: TRBJ2-7
V: TRBV19
DNA: TGTGCCAGTAGTGCCAACAGGCTGTACGAGCAGTACTTC
CDR3: CASSANRLYEQYF

size: NA
D: NA
J: TRBJ1-2
V: TRBV5-1
DNA: TGCGCCAGCAGCCCCCTCGGGGGGGTTGGGGATGGCTACACCTTC
CDR3: CASSPLGGVGDGYTF

size: NA
D: NA
J: TRBJ1-1
V: TRBV7-2
DNA: TGTGCCAGCAGCTTAATCCAAGGGGGGGGAACTGAAGCTTTCTTT
CDR3: CASSLIQGGGTEAFF

size: NA
D: NA
J: TRBJ1-2
V: TRBV25-1
DNA: TGTGCCAGCAGTGAAGAGGGGGACCGCAAGAATCAGGGCTACACCTTC
CDR3: CASSEEGDRKNQGYTF

size: NA
D: TRBD1
J: TRBJ1-5
V: TRBV28
DNA: TGTGCCAGCAGTCAGGGGGCAATAAGCAATCAGCCCCAGCATTTT
CDR3: CASSQGAISNQPQHF

size: few
D: NA
J: TRBJ2-7
V: TRBV30
DNA: TGTGCCTCCACGGGAACAGCCACCTACGAGCAGTACTTC
CDR3: CASTGTATYEQYF